The present TCR beta chain was sequenced within a study of T cells in Graves' hyperthyroidism and ophthalmopathy. The wider study: At the time of initial diagnosis and before any treatment, peripheral blood was collected. General observations from the study: Most expanded thyroid clonotypes above 0.001 recurred in blood. Ophthalmopathy and stable hyperthyroidism were separated by a 13 V-J model.

It was RNA transcripts that yielded the amplified TCR beta CDR3 regions. When the TCR CDR3 underwent first-round RT-PCR, the HTBI primer set was used. One entry per CDR3 protein, called by TCRdb with MiXCR from the multiplex PCR reads. This sample carries about 300,000 distinct CDR3 sequences, around a fifth of them seen once, and the ten largest clones take about two fifths. On this clonotype: Its antigen is not known.

This CDR3 region has 18 residues. V lost 6 bases, J lost 2 bases, and 23 bases lay in between. CDR1 is LGHDT and CDR2 is YNNKEL in the germline V gene (reference sequence). Uncontrolled infection, other autoimmune disease, pregnancy or lactation excluded patients. Sample: blood. The rearrangement links TRBV3-1 to TRBJ2-1; D tentatively fits TRBD1 or TRBD2 (5 bases each). This receptor was obtained from a man in his forties or fifties with Graves' ophthalmopathy. CDR3 region: CASSDYYAGTSTYNEQFF. The CDR3, as DNA: TGTGCCAGCAGTGACTACTACGCCGGGACGTCTACCTACAATGAGCAGTTCTTC.